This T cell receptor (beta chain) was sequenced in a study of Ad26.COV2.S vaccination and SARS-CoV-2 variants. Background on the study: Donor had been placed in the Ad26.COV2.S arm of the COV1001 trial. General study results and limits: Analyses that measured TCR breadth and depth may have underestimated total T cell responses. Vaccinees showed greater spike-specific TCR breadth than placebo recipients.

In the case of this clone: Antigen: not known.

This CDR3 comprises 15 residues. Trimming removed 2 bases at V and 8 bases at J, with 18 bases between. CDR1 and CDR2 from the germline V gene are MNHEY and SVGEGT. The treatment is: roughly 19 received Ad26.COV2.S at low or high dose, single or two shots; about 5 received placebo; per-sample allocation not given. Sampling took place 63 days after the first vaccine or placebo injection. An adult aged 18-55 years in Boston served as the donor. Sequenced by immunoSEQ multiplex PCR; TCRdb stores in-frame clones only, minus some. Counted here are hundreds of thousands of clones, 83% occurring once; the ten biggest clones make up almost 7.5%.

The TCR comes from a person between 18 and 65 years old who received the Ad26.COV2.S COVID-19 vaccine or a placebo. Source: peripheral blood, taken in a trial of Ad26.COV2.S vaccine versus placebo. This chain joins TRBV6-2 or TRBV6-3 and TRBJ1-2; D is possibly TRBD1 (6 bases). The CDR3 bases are TGTGCCAGCAGTTACCTGGTTCAGGGGACGGGAGGCTACACCTTC. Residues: CASSYLVQGTGGYTF.